This T cell receptor (beta chain) was recovered during a study of blood T cells in healthy people across ages. General study findings and limits: Aged donors had fewer naive CD4+ cells and lower diversity than long-lived donors. Unsorted PBMC material precluded a definitive naive versus antigen-experienced comparison. Older age went with lower TCR beta diversity per million T cells, in a roughly linear way.

It was with a sample-barcoded 5' primer and a J-beta primer mix that a second PCR of about 6 to 12 cycles was run. The template-switch adaptor, which had 12 random nucleotides, put a tag on each cDNA molecule. Each CDR3 protein gets one entry after TCRdb re-called the 5' RACE reads with MiXCR. The data show about 580,000 distinct CDR3 sequences, with roughly 48% seen just once and 20% to 25% held by the top ten. This clonotype was seen a single time. The antigen remains undetermined. V was pared by 6 bases and J by 5 bases, with 5 bases between. Germline V lookup: CDR1 MDHEN, CDR2 SYDVKM. This CDR3 has 11 residues.

The rearrangement uses TRBV28 and TRBJ1-5, with D hard to call. This receptor was identified in an elderly man in good health. Material for sequencing was blood. The CDR3 sequence: CASSRDQPQHF. The CDR3 DNA reads TGTGCCAGCAGCCGGGATCAGCCCCAGCATTTT.